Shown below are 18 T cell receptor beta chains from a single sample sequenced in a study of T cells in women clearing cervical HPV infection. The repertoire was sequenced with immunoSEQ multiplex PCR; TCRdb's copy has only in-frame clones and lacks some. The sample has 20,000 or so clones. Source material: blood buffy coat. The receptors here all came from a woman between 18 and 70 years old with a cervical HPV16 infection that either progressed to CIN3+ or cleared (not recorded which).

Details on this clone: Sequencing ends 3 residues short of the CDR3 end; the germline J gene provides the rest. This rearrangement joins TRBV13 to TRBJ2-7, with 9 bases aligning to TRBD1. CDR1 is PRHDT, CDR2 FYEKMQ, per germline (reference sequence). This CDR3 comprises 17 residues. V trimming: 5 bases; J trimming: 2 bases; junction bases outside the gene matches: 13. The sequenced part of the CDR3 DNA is TGTGCCAGCAGCCAAAATACCGACAGGGGGAAGGCCTACGAG. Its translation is CASSQNTDRGKAYE. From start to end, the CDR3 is CASSQNTDRGKAYEQYF. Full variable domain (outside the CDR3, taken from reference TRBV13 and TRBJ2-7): AAGVIQSPRHLIKEKRETATLKCYPIPRHDTVYWYQQGPGQDPQFLISFYEKMQSDKGSIPDRFSAQQFSDYHSELNMSSLELGDSALYFCASSQNTDRGKAYEQYFGPGTRLTVT.

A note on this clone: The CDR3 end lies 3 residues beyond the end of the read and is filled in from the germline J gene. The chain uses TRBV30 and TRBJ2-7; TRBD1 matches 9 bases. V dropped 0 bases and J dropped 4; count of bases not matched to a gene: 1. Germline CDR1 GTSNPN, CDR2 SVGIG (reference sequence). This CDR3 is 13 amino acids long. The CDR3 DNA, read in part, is TGTGCCTGGAGTGTTGGGACAGGGTACGAG. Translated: CAWSVGTGYE. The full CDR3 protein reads CAWSVGTGYEQYF.

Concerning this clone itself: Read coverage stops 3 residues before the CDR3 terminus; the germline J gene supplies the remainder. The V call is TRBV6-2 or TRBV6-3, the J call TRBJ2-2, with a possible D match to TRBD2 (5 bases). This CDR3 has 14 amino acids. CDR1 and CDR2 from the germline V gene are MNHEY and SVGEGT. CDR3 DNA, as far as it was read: TGTGCCAGCAGAAGGGCCCAAGGAGGCGAAAAG. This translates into CASRRAQGGEK. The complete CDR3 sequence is CASRRAQGGEKLFF.

The covered CDR3 bases are TGTGCCAGCAGCAAGGGTCGGAACACTGAA. Translated, it gives CASSKGRNTE. The whole CDR3 reads CASSKGRNTEAFF. The rearrangement links TRBV7-2 to TRBJ1-1; D unresolved. The read falls 3 residues short of the CDR3 end, and the missing part is taken from the germline J gene. The CDR3 has 13 residues. Trimming stripped 5 bases from V and 1 base from J, with 8 bases between. Germline V gene sequence: CDR1 SGHTA, CDR2 FQGNSA.

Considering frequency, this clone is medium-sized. CDR3 protein: CAISNRGTSNSPLHF. Incomplete CDR3 DNA: TGTGCCATCTCCAACCGGGGGACTAGTAATTCACCC. V and J are TRBV10-3 and TRBJ1-6; D is perhaps TRBD1 (5 bases). The read halts 3 residues ahead of the CDR3 end, with the missing end drawn from the germline J gene. V lost 8 bases, J lost 6 bases, and 17 bases lay in between. In germline, CDR1 is ENHRY, CDR2 SYGVKD. This CDR3 has 15 amino acids.

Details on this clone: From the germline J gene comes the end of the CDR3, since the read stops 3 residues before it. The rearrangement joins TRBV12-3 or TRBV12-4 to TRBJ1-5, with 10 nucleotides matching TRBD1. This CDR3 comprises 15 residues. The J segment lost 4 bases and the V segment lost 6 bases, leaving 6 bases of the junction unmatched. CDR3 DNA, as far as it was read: TGTGCCAGCAGCCTAAGGACAGGGGGGAATCAGCCC. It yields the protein CASSLRTGGNQP. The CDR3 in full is CASSLRTGGNQPQHF.

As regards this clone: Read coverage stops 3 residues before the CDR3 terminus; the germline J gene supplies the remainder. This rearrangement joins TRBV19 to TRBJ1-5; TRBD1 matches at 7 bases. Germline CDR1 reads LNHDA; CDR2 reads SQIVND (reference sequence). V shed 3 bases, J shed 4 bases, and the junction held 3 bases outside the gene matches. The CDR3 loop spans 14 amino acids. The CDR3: CASSMGQPNQPQHF. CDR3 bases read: TGTGCCAGTAGTATGGGACAGCCAAATCAGCCC.

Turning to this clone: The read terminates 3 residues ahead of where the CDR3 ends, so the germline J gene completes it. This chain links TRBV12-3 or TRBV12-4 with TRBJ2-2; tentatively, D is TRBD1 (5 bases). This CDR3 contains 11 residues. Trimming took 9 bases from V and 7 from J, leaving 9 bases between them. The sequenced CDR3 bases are TGTGCCAGTAGCAGGGTCGGGGAG. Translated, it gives CASSRVGE. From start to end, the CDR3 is CASSRVGELFF.

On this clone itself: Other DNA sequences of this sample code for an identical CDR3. The CDR3 protein is CASSNGPTGTGNTIYF. The CDR3 DNA, read in part, is TGCGCCAGCAGCAACGGACCGACAGGGACAGGAAACACC. This sequence joins TRBV5-1 and TRBJ1-3; 7 bases fit TRBD1. The read falls 3 residues short of the CDR3 end, and the missing part is taken from the germline J gene. CDR1 is SGHRS, CDR2 YFSETQ, per germline. Trimming removed 4 bases from V and 4 bases from J; junction bases left unmatched: 11. CDR3 size: 16 residues. The full variable domain, its missing parts supplied by reference TRBV5-1 and TRBJ1-3, is KAGVTQTPRYLIKTRGQQVTLSCSPISGHRSVSWYQQTPGQGLQFLFEYFSETQRNKGNFPGRFSGRQFSNSRSEMNVSTLELGDSALYLCASSNGPTGTGNTIYFGEGSWLTVV.

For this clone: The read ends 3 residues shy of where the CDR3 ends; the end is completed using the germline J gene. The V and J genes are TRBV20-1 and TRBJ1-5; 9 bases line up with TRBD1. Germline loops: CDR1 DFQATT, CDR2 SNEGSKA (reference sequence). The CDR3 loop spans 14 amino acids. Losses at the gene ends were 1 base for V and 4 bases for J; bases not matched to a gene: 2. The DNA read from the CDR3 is TGCAGTGCTAGAGCCGGGACAGGGAATCAGCCC. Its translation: CSARAGTGNQP. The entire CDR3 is CSARAGTGNQPQHF.

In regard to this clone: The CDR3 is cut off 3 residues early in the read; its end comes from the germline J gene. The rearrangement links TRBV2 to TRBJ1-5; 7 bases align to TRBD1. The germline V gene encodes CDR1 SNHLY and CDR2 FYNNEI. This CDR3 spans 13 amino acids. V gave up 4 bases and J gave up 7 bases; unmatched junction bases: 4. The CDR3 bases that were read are TGTGCCAGCAGTGCACAGGGGACACAGCCC. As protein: CASSAQGTQP. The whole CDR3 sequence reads CASSAQGTQPQHF.

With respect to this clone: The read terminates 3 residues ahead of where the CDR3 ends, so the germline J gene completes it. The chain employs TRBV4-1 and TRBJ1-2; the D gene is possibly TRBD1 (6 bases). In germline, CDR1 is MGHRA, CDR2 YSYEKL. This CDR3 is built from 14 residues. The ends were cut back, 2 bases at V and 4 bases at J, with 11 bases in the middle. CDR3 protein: CASSQSGHRYGYTF. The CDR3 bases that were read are TGCGCCAGCAGCCAATCGGGACACCGCTATGGC.

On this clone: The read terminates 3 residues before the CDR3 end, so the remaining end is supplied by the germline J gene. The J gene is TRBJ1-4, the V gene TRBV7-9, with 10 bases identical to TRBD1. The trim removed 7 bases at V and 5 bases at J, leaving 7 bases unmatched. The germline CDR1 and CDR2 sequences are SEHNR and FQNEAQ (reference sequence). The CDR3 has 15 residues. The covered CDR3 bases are TGTGCCAGCACCACTGACAGGGGGCAAAATGAAAAA. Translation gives CASTTDRGQNEK. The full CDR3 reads CASTTDRGQNEKLFF.

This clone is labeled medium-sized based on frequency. CDR3 in amino acids: CASSLGPFEKLFF. The CDR3 bases that were read are TGTGCCAGCAGCCTCGGTCCCTTTGAAAAA. The chain combines TRBV7-2 with TRBJ1-4; D is unresolved. The read ends 3 residues before the CDR3 terminus; that terminus is restored from the germline J gene. The CDR3 extends over 13 amino acids. The V and J ends lost 5 bases and 7 bases respectively, with 11 bases between them. Germline V gene lookup returns CDR1 SGHTA and CDR2 FQGNSA.

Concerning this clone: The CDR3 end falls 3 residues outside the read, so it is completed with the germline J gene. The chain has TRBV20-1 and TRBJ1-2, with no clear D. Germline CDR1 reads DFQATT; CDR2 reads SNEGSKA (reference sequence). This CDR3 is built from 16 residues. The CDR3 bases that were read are TGCAGTGCTAAAAAGGGAGCGGGAGCTAGCACAGATACC. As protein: CSAKKGAGASTDT. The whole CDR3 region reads CSAKKGAGASTDTYTF.

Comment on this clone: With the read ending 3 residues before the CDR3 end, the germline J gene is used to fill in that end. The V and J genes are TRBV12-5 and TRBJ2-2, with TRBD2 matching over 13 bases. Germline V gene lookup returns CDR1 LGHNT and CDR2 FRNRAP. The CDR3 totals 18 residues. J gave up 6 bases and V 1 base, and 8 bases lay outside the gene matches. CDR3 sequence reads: CASGLGTSGSARSGELFF. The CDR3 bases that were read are TGTGCTAGTGGTTTGGGGACTAGCGGGAGCGCTCGCTCCGGGGAG.

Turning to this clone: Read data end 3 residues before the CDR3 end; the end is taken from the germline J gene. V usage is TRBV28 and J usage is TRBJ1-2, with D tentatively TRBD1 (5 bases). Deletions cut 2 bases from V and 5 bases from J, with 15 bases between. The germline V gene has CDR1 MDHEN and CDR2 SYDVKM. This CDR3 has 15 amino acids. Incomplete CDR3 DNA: TGTGCCAGCAGTTTACCCGAGCAGGGTGCTTATGGC. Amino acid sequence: CASSLPEQGAYG. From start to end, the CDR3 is CASSLPEQGAYGYTF.

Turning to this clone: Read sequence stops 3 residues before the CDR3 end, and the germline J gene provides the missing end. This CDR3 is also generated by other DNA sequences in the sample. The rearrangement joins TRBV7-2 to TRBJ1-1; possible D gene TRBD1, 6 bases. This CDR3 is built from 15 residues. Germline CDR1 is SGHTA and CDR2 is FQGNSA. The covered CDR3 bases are TGTGCCAGCAGCTTAGGATTCGGGCAGGGGAGAAAA. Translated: CASSLGFGQGRK. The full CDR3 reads CASSLGFGQGRKAFF. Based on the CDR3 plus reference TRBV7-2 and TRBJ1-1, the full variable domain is GAGVSQSPSNKVTEKGKDVELRCDPISGHTALYWYRQSLGQGLEFLIYFQGNSAPDKSGLPSDRFSAERTGGSVSTLTIQRTQQEDSAVYLCASSLGFGQGRKAFFGQGTRLTVV.